The 21 T cell receptor beta chains reported below all come from one sample, sequenced in a study of T cell repertoires in cytomegalovirus infection. Their specific antigens are unknown. TCRdb reprocessed the reads with MiXCR, giving one entry per CDR3 protein. The sample holds roughly 990,000 distinct CDR3 sequences, roughly 31% seen once. The sample consisted of cultured CD8+ T cells from PBMCs, taken from culture after CMV antigen stimulation. All receptors come from a human donor in good health (CMV status not recorded). Some clones in this sample may be carry-over from other donors' samples.

Many counts were recorded for this clonotype. The chain carries TRBV12-3 or TRBV12-4 and TRBJ1-4; D perhaps matches TRBD1 (5 bases). The CDR3 length is 13 residues. The V end was cut by 10 bases, the J end by 0 bases, with 9 bases between. CDR3 sequence (DNA): TGTGCCACCGGAGGGGCAACTAATGAAAAACTGTTTTTT. Residues: CATGGATNEKLFF.

This rearrangement joins TRBV2 to TRBJ2-3; D remains ambiguous. Trimming left V 5 bases short and J 2 bases short, with 8 bases between. This CDR3 spans 13 amino acids. CDR1 SNHLY and CDR2 FYNNEI come from the germline V gene. CDR3 nucleotide sequence: TGTGCCAGCAGTTACTTGTACACAGATACGCAGTATTTT. As protein: CASSYLYTDTQYF.

This clonotype was seen a handful of times. This rearrangement joins TRBV6-5 to TRBJ1-1; D gene uncertain. Trimming stripped 0 bases from V and 4 bases from J, with 12 bases between. This CDR3 is built from 15 residues. CDR1 MNHEY and CDR2 SVGAGI come from the germline V gene. CDR3 sequence reads: CASSYSRTVGTEAFF. In DNA form, the CDR3 reads TGTGCCAGCAGTTACTCTCGAACTGTAGGCACTGAAGCTTTCTTT.

The V and J genes are TRBV12-3 or TRBV12-4 and TRBJ1-2, with 7 bases that match TRBD1. Trimming cost V 7 bases and J 1 base; bases outside gene matches: 12. CDR3 length: 16 amino acids. The CDR3 DNA follows: TGTGCCAGCACCTCAACTGGGACAGTAATTAACTATGGCTACACCTTC. Its protein product is CASTSTGTVINYGYTF.

The V call is TRBV10-3, the J call TRBJ1-2; D is uncertain. There are 12 residues in the CDR3. Per the germline V gene, CDR1 is ENHRY and CDR2 is SYGVKD. V lost 10 bases, J lost 6 bases, and 15 bases lay in between. The chain's CDR3 is CATDTGSNGYTF. The CDR3 region has the DNA TGTGCCACAGATACGGGGAGTAATGGCTACACCTTC.

Ten or more counts support this clonotype. This chain uses TRBV7-6 with TRBJ2-4; D unclear. This CDR3 contains 13 residues. The germline CDR1 and CDR2 sequences are SGHVS and FNYEAQ. Trimming left V 2 bases short and J 9 bases short, with 11 bases between. For the CDR3, the DNA is TGTGCCAGCAGCTTAATACCCTGGGGCATTCAGTACTTC. It encodes CASSLIPWGIQYF.

The chain links TRBV12-3 or TRBV12-4 to TRBJ1-6, with 9 bases identical to TRBD1. V lost 6 bases to trimming and J lost 9 bases; unmatched junction nucleotides: 6. The CDR3 spans 14 residues. CDR3 in DNA: TGTGCCAGCAGCAAACAGGGGGCAGCTTCACCCCTCCACTTT. This codes for CASSKQGAASPLHF.

The table lists this clonotype with a few counts. V and J are TRBV12-3 or TRBV12-4 and TRBJ1-1; D possibly corresponds to TRBD1 (6 bases). Trimming took off 5 bases at V and 3 bases at J, with 10 bases between the two ends. CDR3 length: 13 amino acids. Here the CDR3 DNA reads TGTGCCAGCAGTCTGGACAGTGACACTGAAGCTTTCTTT. It codes for CASSLDSDTEAFF.

Points on this clonotype: Just one base apart from a much larger clone, this may be a read error. The chain uses TRBV7-2 and TRBJ2-1; TRBD1 agrees at 9 bases. Germline CDR1 SGHTA, CDR2 FQGNSA. The CDR3 is made up of 15 amino acids. With V trimmed by 1 base and J by 9 bases, 7 bases remained unmatched. This CDR3 reads CASSLGDRVGIEQFF. As DNA, the CDR3 is TGTGCCAGCAGCTTAGGGGACAGGGTGGGCATTGAGCAGTTCTTC.

This clonotype was observed a handful of times. The CDR3 nucleotides are TGCGCCAGCAGCCAATCCCTCAAACCGAACACTGAAGCTTTCTTT. Translated, it gives CASSQSLKPNTEAFF. The chain employs TRBV4-1 and TRBJ1-1; D not resolved. Germline loops: CDR1 MGHRA, CDR2 YSYEKL. The V end lost 2 bases, the J end lost 1 base, and 11 bases lay between the germline ends. The CDR3 is 15 residues long.

V and J are TRBV12-3 or TRBV12-4 and TRBJ2-1; D remains ambiguous. The CDR3 contains 12 residues. The V end was cut by 4 bases, the J end by 7 bases, with 8 bases between. This chain's CDR3 is CASSSILNEQFF. Written as DNA, the CDR3 is TGTGCCAGCAGTTCAATACTGAATGAGCAGTTCTTC.

The genes are TRBV2 and TRBJ2-3; D gene unclear. Germline CDR1 is SNHLY and CDR2 is FYNNEI. Trimming removed 0 bases at V and 2 bases at J, with 9 bases between. This CDR3 contains 15 residues. In nucleotides, the CDR3 is TGTGCCAGCAGTGAAGCGCTTACGGACACAGATACGCAGTATTTT. Protein: CASSEALTDTDTQYF.

V gene TRBV20-1 combines with J gene TRBJ2-3; possibly TRBD2 for D (6 bases). Germline CDR1 reads DFQATT; CDR2 reads SNEGSKA (reference sequence). V was cut by 3 bases and J by 1 base, with 17 bases left in between. This CDR3 has 16 amino acids. The CDR3 coding sequence is TGCAGTGCTAGGCGGGTAGCGGAGATACGCACAGATACGCAGTATTTT. Protein sequence: CSARRVAEIRTDTQYF.

The rearrangement links TRBV19 to TRBJ1-5, with D perhaps matching TRBD1 (6 bases). V was trimmed by 8 bases and J by 5 bases, leaving 13 bases between them. CDR3 length equals 13 residues. Germline V gene sequence: CDR1 LNHDA, CDR2 SQIVND (reference sequence). CDR3 loop: CASDGGGHQPQHF. The CDR3 DNA sequence: TGTGCCAGTGATGGGGGCGGACATCAGCCCCAGCATTTT.

This clonotype appeared a few times. The chain recombines TRBV6-4 with TRBJ2-1, with 12 bases lining up with TRBD2. Per the germline V gene, CDR1 is MRHNA and CDR2 is SNTAGT. V dropped 0 bases and J dropped 0; count of bases not matched to a gene: 6. The CDR3 sequence is 19 residues long. CDR3 in amino acids: CASSDSILAGGSSYNEQFF. As DNA, the CDR3 is TGTGCCAGCAGTGACTCGATACTAGCGGGGGGAAGCTCCTACAATGAGCAGTTCTTC.

This clonotype was observed a handful of times. CDR3 bases: TGCAGTGCTAGAGATTTGGGGATTAGAATATACACCTTC. Its protein product is CSARDLGIRIYTF. The chain links TRBV20-1 to TRBJ1-2; D unclear. The V and J ends lost 0 bases and 11 bases respectively, with 16 bases between them. This CDR3 has 13 residues. CDR1 is DFQATT and CDR2 is SNEGSKA in the germline V gene (reference sequence).

The gene calls are TRBV11-1 and TRBJ1-3; D may be TRBD1 (6 bases). Trimming left V 8 bases short and J 0 bases short, with 11 bases between. This CDR3 contains 14 residues. In germline, CDR1 is SGHAT, CDR2 FQDESV (reference sequence). The CDR3 nucleotides read TGTGCCAGCGGGGGCGGATTCTCTGGAAACACCATATATTTT. It is translated as CASGGGFSGNTIYF. Combining the CDR3 with reference TRBV11-1 and TRBJ1-3 gives the whole variable domain EAEVAQSPRYKITEKSQAVAFWCDPISGHATLYWYRQILGQGPELLVQFQDESVVDDSQLPKDRFSAERLKGVDSTLKIQPAELGDSAMYLCASGGGFSGNTIYFGEGSWLTVV.

The V call is TRBV6-1, the J call TRBJ1-1; D gene unclear. There are 14 residues in the CDR3. Germline CDR1 is MNHNS and CDR2 is SASEGT. Trimming left V 6 bases short and J 1 base short, with 12 bases between. The CDR3 DNA follows: TGTGCCAGCAGCTATACAAGGACGAACACTGAAGCTTTCTTT. This sequence encodes CASSYTRTNTEAFF.

The chain carries TRBV14 and TRBJ2-2, with no clear D. Germline loops: CDR1 SGHDN, CDR2 FVKESK. This CDR3 has 13 residues. V was shortened by 7 bases and J by 1 base, with 7 bases between the two germline ends. The CDR3 DNA sequence: TGTGCCAGCAATGAGGTGAACACCGGGGAGCTGTTTTTT. This gives the protein CASNEVNTGELFF.

The chain links TRBV19 to TRBJ1-6; D not certain. Trimming pared 7 bases from V and 10 bases from J, leaving 23 bases between. Germline assignment: CDR1 LNHDA and CDR2 SQIVND (reference sequence). There are 16 residues in the CDR3. The CDR3 loop reads CASKTKGPAESSPLHF. The CDR3 nucleotides read TGTGCCAGTAAAACTAAAGGACCGGCTGAATCATCACCCCTCCACTTT.

This clonotype appeared a few times. V and J are TRBV11-2 and TRBJ2-2; D perhaps matches TRBD2 (7 bases). CDR1 SGHAT and CDR2 FQNNGV come from the germline V gene. The V end was cut by 5 bases, the J end by 2 bases, with 18 bases between. This CDR3 is built from 17 residues. The CDR3 sequence is CASSPFPGGFNTGELFF. DNA of the CDR3: TGTGCCAGCAGCCCCTTCCCGGGGGGCTTCAACACCGGGGAGCTGTTTTTT. Variable domain in full (rest from reference TRBV11-2 and TRBJ2-2): EAGVAQSPRYKIIEKRQSVAFWCNPISGHATLYWYQQILGQGPKLLIQFQNNGVVDDSQLPKDRFSAERLKGVDSTLKIQPAKLEDSAVYLCASSPFPGGFNTGELFFGEGSRLTVL.